This T cell receptor beta chain was captured in a study of shared clonotypes between healthy human individuals (dated by TCRdb to the early 2020s). Some background on the complete study: The cohort included a few men and a couple of women between 18 and 49 years of age. Per donor, three plates each were used for CD4 naive and CD4 memory, two for CD8 naive, and one for CD8 memory. Between about 0.94 and 8.9 billion PBMCs per donor were obtained by leukapheresis. To estimate repertoire size and how much clonotypes are shared between individuals, the study performed deep sequencing of blood TCR repertoires from a few healthy adults. Libraries were prepared and TCR repertoires were sequenced by different laboratories using diverse techniques, in order to increase sequencing depth and limit assay-specific biases.

Healthy HIV-negative adults with no recently reported acute infections or vaccinations were included as donors. Every donor was a Caucasian adult living in Nashville, Tennessee, USA. Magnetic negative selection was used to enrich CD4+ T cells, after which naive cells were positively selected on CD45RA and the negative fraction became the memory subset. Blood was collected by leukapheresis, and PBMCs were isolated by Ficoll-Histopaque density gradient centrifugation and then cryopreserved in liquid nitrogen vapor phase. Analytical flow cytometry was used to check the purity and quantity of every magnetically sorted T cell population. Genomic DNA was isolated from every sorted fraction and measured by UV absorbance on a Nanodrop 2000c. Notes on this clone: What this receptor recognizes is not known. Base qualities are not recorded, but no much larger clone differs from it by a single base.

Here is what the overall study found, with its caveats: Compared with non-shared clonotypes, clonotypes shared by all four sorted-subset donors had higher generation probabilities. Based on pairwise subsampling, the degree of clonotype sharing among donors was expected to be affected by sequencing depth. Because the study included only a small number of donors, the genetic and exposure-history diversity represented was limited. Larger estimated clonotype richness was generally found for naive subsets than for memory subsets. Even with the large sequencing depth, rarefaction of the sorted-subset datasets indicated that sequencing was incomplete. Sampling was restricted to blood, and TCR repertoires in tissue are likely to differ from TCR repertoires in blood. About 4.5% of naive CD4, 3.5% of naive CD8, approximately 2% of memory CD4, and around 0.4% of memory CD8 clonotypes were shared across four donors.

Using the deep immunoSEQ assay, TCR CDR3 regions were amplified from genomic DNA by multiplex PCR. Genomic DNA extracted from each cell subset was distributed evenly over all wells of several immunoSEQ 96-well plates, and each plate served as one replicate. For sorted subsets, each replicate PCR was loaded with around 220 ng genomic DNA, equivalent to 30,000 or so T cell genomes. The purified libraries were quantified using a Qubit 3.0 fluorometer, sized with a Bioanalyzer 2100, and then quantified again using the KAPA Library Quantification kit. A separate single-read 150-cycle Illumina NextSeq 550 flow cell was used to sequence each immunoSEQ 96-well plate. The authors' analysis ran thus. The immunoSEQ output contained only junctional sequences without quality scores, so filtering could not match that applied to full-length reads. Sequences were annotated with PyIR, a Python wrapper for IgBLAST v1.9, using IMGT germline references to assign V/J genes and CDR3. Reads were removed for weak V/J assignments (E-value above 1e-6), missing CDR3, stop codons, out-of-frame junctions, or ambiguous translated residues. V3J clonotypes were defined as sequences sharing the same inferred V gene, J gene, and CDR3 amino acid sequence. The percentage overlap between two repertoires was calculated by dividing the number of shared unique clonotypes by the size of the smaller repertoire. Richness of each repertoire was evaluated using RTK rarefaction, the Chao1 estimator, and Recon v2.1 estimates of unobserved clonotypes. OLGA was used to compute generation probabilities for all TCRbeta clonotypes that the gDNA method yielded from a few donors. Not all clones reach the TCRdb copy of this immuneACCESS table, which keeps in-frame sequences only. Checked studies attribute under half of the gap to unresolved V genes and leave the rest unexplained. That table furnishes V, J and clone size, whereas the DNA furnished D and trimming. The sample table holds approximately 2.3 million clones, of which about 92% were seen once. In total, the top ten clones hold under 0.45% of the sample.

Its CDR3 holds 15 amino acids, cysteine through phenylalanine. The retained sequence is limited to the CDR3, 45 bases, with the frame set at the first base. Clipping removes 5 bases from V and 2 bases from J, with 9 as the unmatched junction base count. Per the germline V gene, SGHDT is the CDR1 and YYEEEE is the CDR2. This receptor was taken from a man aged 18 to 35 in good health. Some clones in this sample may be carry-over from other donors' samples. The chain is made from TRBV5-6 and TRBJ2-7, with 8 bases in between that match TRBD1. Sequencing input: naive CD4+ T cells from PBMCs. The cell subset or site label for this specimen denotes: CD45RA+ positively selected. The CDR3 protein: CASRQTGTGTYEQYF. The bases read TGTGCCAGCAGGCAAACCGGGACAGGCACCTACGAGCAGTACTTC.